The clone carrying this T cell receptor (beta chain) occurred once. Its antigen is currently unknown. V gave up 4 bases and J gave up 0 bases, with 13 bases separating them. Germline V gene sequence: CDR1 SGDLS, CDR2 YYNGEE. The CDR3 spans 15 residues. This sample is drawn from a study of shared clonotypes between healthy human individuals. The data were produced by immunoSEQ multiplex PCR, yet TCRdb's version contains in-frame clones alone and is incomplete. The repertoire consists of about 2 million clones, with 85% to 95% occurring once and the leading ten covering 0.85% to 1.2%. It was CD45RO-negative cells, positively selected for CCR7, that made up naive CD8 cells, with terminally differentiated effector memory CD45RA+ cells excluded. Donors comprised healthy HIV-negative adults lacking recent acute infections or vaccinations. Study-wide results and limits: Clonotypes shared by all four sorted-subset donors had higher generation probabilities than non-shared clonotypes. Deeper or shallower sequencing was expected to change how clonotypes are shared among donors.

This clonotype was obtained from a man younger than 30 in good health. The sequencing sample was made of naive CD8+ T cells sorted from blood. This chain uses TRBV9 with TRBJ1-1; D gene uncertain. The CDR3: CASSPWVGMNTEAFF. CDR3 DNA: TGTGCCAGCAGCCCCTGGGTAGGGATGAACACTGAAGCTTTCTTT. Together with reference TRBV9 and TRBJ1-1, the CDR3 gives the full variable domain: DSGVTQTPKHLITATGQRVTLRCSPRSGDLSVYWYQQSLDQGLQFLIQYYNGEERAKGNILERFSAQQFPDLHSELNLSSLELGDSALYFCASSPWVGMNTEAFFGQGTRLTVV.